This T cell receptor (beta chain) was captured by sequencing in a study of blood T cell repertoires in COVID-19. Study-level information: Sites across the United States, Italy and Spain contributed samples from acute and convalescent COVID-19. The analysed material was cDNA or gDNA that came from T cells, B-cell-depleted T cells, or PBMCs.

Per the study methods: Reference gene primers were amplified, and this amplification served to estimate nucleated cell counts. Libraries were prepared by immunoSEQ multiplex PCR; TCRdb keeps only in-frame clonotypes and omits some of them. From that table come the V and J calls and clone size; the DNA was used to work out D and trimming. Of 250,000 to 350,000 clones listed, about 91% are singletons. This CDR3 is built from 15 residues. CDR1 is MNHEY, CDR2 SVGAGI, per germline. V was shortened by 8 bases and J by 5 bases, with 18 bases between the two germline ends. V and J are TRBV6-5 and TRBJ1-4; D uncertain. Material: peripheral blood. This TCR was sampled from a woman aged 25 to 39 who had recovered from COVID-19. As DNA, the CDR3 is TGTGCCAGCCGACCCTTGGGAGATTTAAATGAAAAACTGTTTTTT. It translates to CASRPLGDLNEKLFF.